This T cell receptor (beta chain) was sequenced during a study of T-cell memory formation after mild COVID-19. Trimming took off 2 bases at V and 7 bases at J, with 12 bases between the two ends. Germline V CDR1 and CDR2: MNHNY, SVGAGI (reference sequence). The CDR3 runs 14 residues. 5'RACE with constant-segment primers yielded barcoded, UMI-tagged TCR alpha and TCR beta cDNA libraries. TCRdb reanalysed the 5' RACE reads using MiXCR and keeps one entry per CDR3 protein. The table shows 400,000 or so distinct CDR3 sequences, with around 20% occurring only once. The chain links TRBV6-6 to TRBJ2-1; TRBD2 might be the D (5 bases). This TCR was sampled from an adult woman who had mild COVID-19 (a few samples of this study predate the infection). Cell type and time point are not known. Sequenced: PBMCs or a T cell subset sorted from them (not recorded which). The chain's CDR3 is CASSYPRRGNEQFF. CDR3 nucleotide sequence: TGTGCCAGCAGTTACCCGAGAAGAGGGAATGAGCAGTTCTTC.